This T cell receptor beta chain was documented in a study of tumor-infiltrating lymphocytes in oesophageal squamous cell carcinoma (dated by TCRdb to about 2016). Library preparation was by PCR. The reads were generated on an Illumina HiSeq 2000. TCRdb applied fastp at Q25 and MiXCR to the public reads, then kept only in-frame beta chains. Merged by CDR3 protein, the rows form single entries marked with the most common genes and DNA. This sample is represented by about 16,000 distinct CDR3 sequences; 40% to 55% of them were singletons. The ten largest account for roughly 40% of the sample. Remarks on this clonotype: Its antigen target is currently unknown. Qualities for individual bases were not recorded, and no much larger clone is one base off.

The sample consisted of blood. The TCR sequence derives from a female donor with esophageal squamous cell carcinoma.

The base sequence is TGTGCCAGCAACCTACAGACCACCACAGATACGCAGTATTTT. It encodes CASNLQTTTDTQYF. The chain uses TRBV7-9 and TRBJ2-3, with no confidently assigned D gene. The CDR3 spans 14 residues, from the cysteine through the phenylalanine. Only CDR3 DNA remains: 42 bases, in frame from the first base. Per the germline V gene (reference sequence), SEHNR is the CDR1 and FQNEAQ is the CDR2. V gives up 7 bases and J gives up 2 bases, and the segment between their germline ends measures 13 bases. Reference TRBV7-9 and TRBJ2-3 genes cover what lies past the CDR3, so the full variable domain is DTGVSQNPRHKITKRGQNVTFRCDPISEHNRLYWYRQTLGQGPEFLTYFQNEAQLEKSRLLSDRFSAERPKGSFSTLEIQRTEQGDSAMYLCASNLQTTTDTQYFGPGTRLTVL.